The 25 T cell receptor beta chains given below trace back to one sample, sequenced in a study of blood T cells in healthy people across ages. It was with a sample-barcoded 5' primer and a J-beta primer mix that a second PCR of about 7 to 12 cycles was run. From the 5' RACE reads, TCRdb called clonotypes with MiXCR, one entry per CDR3 protein. The sample records roughly 700,000 distinct CDR3 sequences, 32% being singletons. Sequenced: blood. Receptors originate from an elderly woman in good health.

This clonotype was counted a few times. The J gene is TRBJ1-1, the V gene TRBV10-3; D remains ambiguous. The length of the CDR3 is 13 residues. CDR1 is ENHRY, CDR2 SYGVKD, per germline. Trimming cost V 3 bases and J 3 bases, with 8 bases left between them. The CDR3 DNA reads TGTGCCATCAGTGATAGGGATGACACTGAAGCTTTCTTT. Translating gives CAISDRDDTEAFF.

The chain combines TRBV2 with TRBJ1-2, with 7 bases aligning to TRBD1. V dropped 3 bases and J dropped 0; count of bases not matched to a gene: 4. This CDR3 spans 15 amino acids. From germline, CDR1 is SNHLY and CDR2 FYNNEI. This chain's CDR3 is CASSDGTEANYGYTF. The DNA for the CDR3 is TGTGCCAGCAGTGACGGGACAGAAGCTAACTATGGCTACACCTTC.

This clonotype occurred a few times. Possible read error: a much larger clone is one base away. CDR3 region: CASSLGGQYF. The CDR3 DNA reads TGTGCCAGCAGTTTAGGTGGGCAGTACTTC. The gene calls are TRBV12-3 or TRBV12-4 and TRBJ2-5, with D hard to call. CDR3 size: 10 residues. The V and J ends lost 1 base and 11 bases respectively, with 5 bases between them.

This clonotype was observed a handful of times. With a much larger clone just one base away, this may be a read error. The chain carries TRBV7-2 and TRBJ1-2, with 11 bases lining up with TRBD1. The CDR3 length is 12 residues. Germline V gene lookup returns CDR1 SGHTA and CDR2 FQGNSA. V lost 4 bases and J lost 9; bases outside the gene matches: 1. The CDR3 protein is CASSWTGGSYTF. The CDR3, as DNA: TGTGCCAGCAGCTGGACAGGGGGCAGCTACACCTTC.

The chain uses TRBV20-1 and TRBJ1-1; D might be TRBD1 (6 bases). The CDR3 length is 13 residues. V lost 1 base to trimming and J lost 7 bases, with 13 bases between them. Germline CDR1 reads DFQATT; CDR2 reads SNEGSKA (reference sequence). The chain's CDR3 is CSARAGAWGEAFF. The CDR3, as DNA: TGCAGTGCTAGAGCGGGGGCCTGGGGTGAAGCTTTCTTT.

The sample holds many counts of this clonotype. V usage is TRBV29-1 and J usage is TRBJ1-2; 10 nucleotides agree with TRBD1. Germline lookup yields CDR1 SQVTM and CDR2 ANQGSEA. The J segment lost 5 bases and the V segment lost 3 bases, leaving 3 bases of the junction unmatched. This CDR3 comprises 13 residues. In nucleotides, the CDR3 is TGCAGCGTTGAGGGACAGGGGATGTATGGCTACACCTTC. The encoded protein is CSVEGQGMYGYTF.

As regards this clonotype: A much larger clone differs from this one at a single base, so this may be a read error. The chain's CDR3 is CAGSSTGRRGNYGYTF. CDR3 bases: TGTGCCGGCAGCTCTACCGGGAGACGGGGTAACTATGGCTACACCTTC. The rearrangement links TRBV7-8 to TRBJ1-2; no clear D. The CDR3 covers 16 residues. Germline CDR1 reads SGHVS; CDR2 reads FQNEAQ.

The chain joins TRBV6-1 to TRBJ1-4; 8 nucleotides align to TRBD1. J was trimmed by 6 bases and V by 6 bases; bases with no gene match: 6. The CDR3 is 14 amino acids. Germline V lookup: CDR1 MNHNS, CDR2 SASEGT. The CDR3 nucleotides are TGTGCCAGCAGCCCGACAGGGGCTGATGAAAAACTGTTTTTT. Its translation: CASSPTGADEKLFF.

This clonotype was observed many times. This rearrangement joins TRBV20-1 to TRBJ2-1; maybe TRBD1 (5 bases). Germline CDR1 is DFQATT and CDR2 is SNEGSKA (reference sequence). The CDR3 is made up of 12 amino acids. V was pared by 6 bases and J by 7 bases, with 13 bases between. DNA for the CDR3: TGCAGTGCCAGCAGGGATTTTAATGAGCAGTTCTTC. It is translated as CSASRDFNEQFF.

The chain is built from TRBV3-1 and TRBJ2-7, with TRBD2 matching 9 bases. J lost 5 bases, V lost 4 bases, and 6 bases had no gene match. The CDR3 extends over 14 amino acids. The germline gives CDR1 LGHDT, CDR2 YNNKEL (reference sequence). The chain's CDR3 is CASSLAGEYNEQYF. The CDR3 DNA sequence: TGTGCCAGCAGCCTAGCGGGAGAGTACAACGAGCAGTACTTC.

The chain employs TRBV20-1 and TRBJ2-3, with a possible D match to TRBD2 (5 bases). Germline assignment: CDR1 DFQATT and CDR2 SNEGSKA (reference sequence). V lost 6 bases to trimming and J lost 4 bases, with 20 bases between them. The CDR3 covers 15 residues. This CDR3 reads CSAQPADGNADTQYF. The CDR3 DNA reads as TGCAGTGCACAGCCAGCGGACGGAAACGCAGATACGCAGTATTTT.

The gene calls are TRBV20-1 and TRBJ1-5; TRBD1 matches at 8 bases. The germline V gene has CDR1 DFQATT and CDR2 SNEGSKA (reference sequence). V lost 2 bases to trimming and J lost 6 bases; unmatched junction nucleotides: 3. The CDR3 spans 13 residues. The CDR3 coding sequence is TGCAGTGCTAGACAGGGGGCTTCTCAGCCCCAGCATTTT. Translating gives CSARQGASQPQHF.

The CDR3 loop is CASDWGDTDTQYF. CDR3 nucleotide sequence: TGCGCCAGCGACTGGGGCGACACAGATACGCAGTATTTT. V and J are TRBV5-1 and TRBJ2-3; TRBD1 is a possible D gene (5 bases). The CDR3 has 13 amino acids. The V end was cut by 7 bases, the J end by 2 bases, with 11 bases between. CDR1 and CDR2 from the germline V gene are SGHRS and YFSETQ.

About this clonotype itself: This may stem from a read error, because a much larger clone lies one nucleotide away. J is TRBJ1-2 and V is TRBV27, with no clear D. This CDR3 is built from 15 residues. Trimming pared 6 bases from V and 4 bases from J, leaving 18 bases between. The germline V gene has CDR1 MNHEY and CDR2 SMNVEV (reference sequence). The CDR3 sequence: CASRNGRPPRYGYTF. CDR3 coding DNA: TGTGCCAGCAGAAACGGACGGCCTCCGCGCTATGGCTACACCTTC.

The chain links TRBV7-9 to TRBJ1-2, with D unclear. V was cut by 4 bases and J by 2 bases, with 11 bases left in between. CDR3 size: 14 residues. Germline CDR1 is SEHNR and CDR2 is FQNEAQ (reference sequence). The CDR3 DNA follows: TGTGCCAGCAGCTCCAGCAGTGGAAACTATGGCTACACCTTC. It translates to CASSSSSGNYGYTF.

This clonotype has a handful of counts. This could be a read error, since a much larger clone is one nucleotide away. V usage is TRBV5-1 and J usage is TRBJ2-5; 10 nucleotides agree with TRBD2. This CDR3 is 14 amino acids long. V gave up 4 bases and J gave up 11 bases; unmatched junction bases: 11. Germline assignment: CDR1 SGHRS and CDR2 YFSETQ. CDR3 bases: TGCGCCAGCAGCATCGGGACTAGCGAGGTTGAGCAGTACTTC. Its protein is CASSIGTSEVEQYF.

This clonotype was observed a few times. The chain recombines TRBV5-1 with TRBJ1-2, with 8 bases identical to TRBD1. With V trimmed by 3 bases and J by 8 bases, 9 bases remained unmatched. Germline values: CDR1 SGHRS, CDR2 YFSETQ. This CDR3 contains 14 residues. The CDR3 protein is CASSWAGTGGGYTF. For the CDR3, the DNA is TGCGCCAGCAGCTGGGCGGGGACAGGTGGCGGCTACACCTTC.

This clonotype was counted a few times. J is TRBJ2-2 and V is TRBV7-2; D is unresolved. The CDR3 consists of 13 residues. Germline-derived CDR1 and CDR2 are SGHTA and FQGNSA. Trimming took 0 bases from V and 6 from J, leaving 5 bases between them. The CDR3 DNA follows: TGTGCCAGCAGCTTAGCAGCATCCGGGGAGCTGTTTTTT. This encodes CASSLAASGELFF.

This clonotype was observed a few times. J is TRBJ1-3 and V is TRBV12-3 or TRBV12-4; D is ambiguous. The CDR3 spans 14 residues. V lost 3 bases and J 0 bases, leaving 6 bases between the germline ends. The CDR3 bases are TGTGCCAGCAGTTTCGTGACCTCTGGAAACACCATATATTTT. This encodes CASSFVTSGNTIYF.

The table lists this clonotype with many counts. V and J are TRBV5-1 and TRBJ1-2; D is uncertain. This CDR3 is built from 13 residues. CDR1 is SGHRS and CDR2 is YFSETQ in the germline V gene. V lost 0 bases to trimming and J lost 6 bases, with 9 bases between them. This CDR3 is CASSLVGSHGYTF. CDR3 sequence (DNA): TGCGCCAGCAGCTTGGTAGGGTCCCATGGCTACACCTTC.

The V and J genes are TRBV2 and TRBJ1-4; tentatively, D is TRBD1 (6 bases). Trimming took 3 bases from V and 8 from J, leaving 16 bases between them. The CDR3 length is 15 residues. CDR1 is SNHLY and CDR2 is FYNNEI in the germline V gene. The CDR3 nucleotides read TGTGCCAGCAGTGAGGGGGGCGCTTTCGGCGAAAAACTGTTTTTT. This gives the protein CASSEGGAFGEKLFF.

With regard to this clonotype: Given a much more abundant clone one base away, this may be a read error. The V and J genes are TRBV12-3 or TRBV12-4 and TRBJ2-3; a possible D gene is TRBD2 (6 bases). Trimming removed 5 bases at V and 11 bases at J, with 20 bases between. The CDR3 consists of 14 residues. CDR3 sequence: CASSQLASTDVQYF. For the CDR3, the DNA is TGTGCCAGCAGTCAACTAGCTAGCACAGATGTGCAGTATTTT.

A single count supports this clonotype. Given a much more abundant clone one base away, this may be a read error. This chain joins TRBV6-4 and TRBJ1-5; the D is unclear. The CDR3 loop spans 16 amino acids. V was trimmed by 2 bases and J by 3 bases, leaving 14 bases between them. In germline, CDR1 is MRHNA, CDR2 SNTAGT. The CDR3 reads CASSDLQKSDNQPQHF. DNA of the CDR3: TGTGCCAGCAGTGACCTCCAGAAGTCCGACAATCAGCCCCAGCATTTT.

Only one count was recorded for this clonotype. The chain joins TRBV5-1 to TRBJ2-5, with D possibly TRBD2 on 6 matching bases. V was pared by 2 bases and J by 3 bases, with 8 bases between. The CDR3 spans 13 residues. Germline CDR1 is SGHRS and CDR2 is YFSETQ. This CDR3 is CASSFAGKETQYF. Written as DNA, the CDR3 is TGCGCCAGCAGCTTTGCGGGAAAAGAGACCCAGTACTTC.

This clonotype has at least ten counts. The rearrangement uses TRBV5-1 and TRBJ2-5; D call uncertain. CDR1 SGHRS and CDR2 YFSETQ come from the germline V gene. There are 12 residues in the CDR3. The V end was cut by 7 bases, the J end by 5 bases, with 12 bases between. CDR3 DNA: TGCGCCAGCCGGGTAGATGCGGAGACCCAGTACTTC. Translation: CASRVDAETQYF.